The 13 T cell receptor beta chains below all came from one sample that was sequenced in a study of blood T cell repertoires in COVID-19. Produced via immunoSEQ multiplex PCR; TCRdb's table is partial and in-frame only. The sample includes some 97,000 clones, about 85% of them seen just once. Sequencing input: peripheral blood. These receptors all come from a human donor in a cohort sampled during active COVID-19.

The CDR3 reads CASRVRLQGAGSNQPQHF. In nucleotides, the CDR3 is TGTGCCAGTAGGGTCCGGTTACAGGGGGCGGGGAGCAATCAGCCCCAGCATTTT. The chain links TRBV19 to TRBJ1-5; 9 nucleotides match TRBD1. J gave up 1 base and V 6 bases, and 13 bases lay outside the gene matches. The length of the CDR3 is 18 residues. Germline CDR1 is LNHDA and CDR2 is SQIVND (reference sequence).

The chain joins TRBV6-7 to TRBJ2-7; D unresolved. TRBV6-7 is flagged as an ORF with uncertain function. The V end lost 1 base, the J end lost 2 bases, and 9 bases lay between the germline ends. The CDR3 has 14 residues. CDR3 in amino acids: CASSYWAQAYEQYF. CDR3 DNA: TGTGCCAGCAGTTACTGGGCACAAGCCTACGAGCAGTACTTC.

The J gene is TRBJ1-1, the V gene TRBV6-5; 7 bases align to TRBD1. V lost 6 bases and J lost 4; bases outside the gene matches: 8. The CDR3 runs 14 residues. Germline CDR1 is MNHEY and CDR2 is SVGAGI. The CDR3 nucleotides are TGTGCCAGCAGCCAACAGGGGTGGGCCACTGAAGCTTTCTTT. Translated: CASSQQGWATEAFF.

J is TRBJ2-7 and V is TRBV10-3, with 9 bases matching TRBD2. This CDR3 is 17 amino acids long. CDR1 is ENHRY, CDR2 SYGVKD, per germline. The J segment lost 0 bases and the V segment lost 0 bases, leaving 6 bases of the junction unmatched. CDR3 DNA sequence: TGTGCCATCAGTGAGTCGGCTAGCGGGGCCGCCTCCTACGAGCAGTACTTC. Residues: CAISESASGAASYEQYF.

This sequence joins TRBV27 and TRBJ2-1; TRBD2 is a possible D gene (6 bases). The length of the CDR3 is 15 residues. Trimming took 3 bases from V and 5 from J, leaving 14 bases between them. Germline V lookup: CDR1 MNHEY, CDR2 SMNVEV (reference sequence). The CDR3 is CASSFLGLANNEQFF. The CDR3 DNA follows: TGTGCCAGCAGTTTTTTGGGACTGGCGAACAATGAGCAGTTCTTC.

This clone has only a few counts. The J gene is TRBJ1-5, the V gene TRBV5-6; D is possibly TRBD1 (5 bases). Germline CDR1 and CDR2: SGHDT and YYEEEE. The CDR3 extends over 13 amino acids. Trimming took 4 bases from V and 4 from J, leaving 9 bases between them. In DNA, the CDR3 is TGTGCCAGCAGCAAGAGACAGAATCAGCCCCAGCATTTT. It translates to CASSKRQNQPQHF.

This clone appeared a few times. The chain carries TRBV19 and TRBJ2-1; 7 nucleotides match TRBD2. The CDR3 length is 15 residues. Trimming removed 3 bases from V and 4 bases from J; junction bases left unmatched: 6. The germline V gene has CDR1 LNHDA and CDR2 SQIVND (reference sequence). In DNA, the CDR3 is TGTGCCAGTAGTATCAGGCTAGCGGTGTACAATGAGCAGTTCTTC. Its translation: CASSIRLAVYNEQFF.

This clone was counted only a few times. CDR3 bases: TGTGCCAGCAGCTTAGTTATAGCGGGAGGGCAGCAGTACTTC. This translates into CASSLVIAGGQQYF. This chain joins TRBV7-9 and TRBJ2-7; 11 bases match TRBD2. Germline V gene lookup returns CDR1 SEHNR and CDR2 FQNEAQ (reference sequence). With V trimmed by 1 base and J by 8 bases, 4 bases remained unmatched. This CDR3 is 14 amino acids long.

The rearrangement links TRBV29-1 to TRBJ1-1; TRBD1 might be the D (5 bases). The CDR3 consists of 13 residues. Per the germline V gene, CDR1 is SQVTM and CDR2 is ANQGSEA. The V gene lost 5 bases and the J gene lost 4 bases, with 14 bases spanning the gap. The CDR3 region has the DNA TGCAGCGTTCCGACAGATTTGGGCACTGAAGCTTTCTTT. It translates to CSVPTDLGTEAFF. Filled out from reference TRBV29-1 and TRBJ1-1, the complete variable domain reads SAVISQKPSRDICQRGTSLTIQCQVDSQVTMMFWYRQQPGQSLTLIATANQGSEATYESGFVIDKFPISRPNLTFSTLTVSNMSPEDSSIYLCSVPTDLGTEAFFGQGTRLTVV.

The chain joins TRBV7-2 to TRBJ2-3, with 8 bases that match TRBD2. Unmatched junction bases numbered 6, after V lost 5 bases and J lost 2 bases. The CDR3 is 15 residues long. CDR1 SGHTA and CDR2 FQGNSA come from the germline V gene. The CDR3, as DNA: TGTGCCAGCAGCCGTAGCGGGGCAAACACAGATACGCAGTATTTT. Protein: CASSRSGANTDTQYF.

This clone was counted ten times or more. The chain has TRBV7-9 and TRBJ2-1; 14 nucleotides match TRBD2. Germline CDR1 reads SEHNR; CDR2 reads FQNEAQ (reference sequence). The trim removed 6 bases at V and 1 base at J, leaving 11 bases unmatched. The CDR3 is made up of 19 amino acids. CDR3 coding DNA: TGTGCCAGCAGTTCGGGGCGACTAGCGGGAGGGCCATCCTACAATGAGCAGTTCTTC. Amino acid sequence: CASSSGRLAGGPSYNEQFF.

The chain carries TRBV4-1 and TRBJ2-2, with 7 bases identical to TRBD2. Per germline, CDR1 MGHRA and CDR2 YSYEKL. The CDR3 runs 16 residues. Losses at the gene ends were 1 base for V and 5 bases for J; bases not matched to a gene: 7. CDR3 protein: CASSQAGLLDTGELFF. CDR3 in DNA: TGCGCCAGCAGCCAAGCGGGACTACTCGATACCGGGGAGCTGTTTTTT.

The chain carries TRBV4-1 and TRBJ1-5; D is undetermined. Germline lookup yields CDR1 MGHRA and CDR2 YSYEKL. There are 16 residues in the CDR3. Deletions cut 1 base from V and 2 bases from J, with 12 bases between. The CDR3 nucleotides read TGCGCCAGCAGCCAAGTGGAGCCTTTGGGCAATCAGCCCCAGCATTTT. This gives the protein CASSQVEPLGNQPQHF.